This TCR beta chain was sequenced during a study of cytomegalovirus exposure and HLA in healthy donors. In the PCR, 60 Vbeta and 13 Jbeta primers were used. The data were produced by immunoSEQ multiplex PCR, yet TCRdb's version contains in-frame clones alone and is incomplete. The sample spans 110,000 to 150,000 clones; the ten largest clones claim roughly 2.5%. This CDR3 region has 16 residues. J gave up 7 bases and V 0 bases, and 7 bases lay outside the gene matches. CDR1 is MNHEY and CDR2 is SVGAGI in the germline V gene. The sample taken for sequencing was PBMCs. The rearrangement links TRBV6-5 to TRBJ2-7, with 12 positions matching TRBD1. The clonotype was recovered from a middle-aged man in good health and CMV-seronegative. The CDR3, as DNA: TGTGCCAGCAGTTACTCCCCGGGACAGGGGGCGCGTGAGCAGTACTTC. Translation: CASSYSPGQGAREQYF.